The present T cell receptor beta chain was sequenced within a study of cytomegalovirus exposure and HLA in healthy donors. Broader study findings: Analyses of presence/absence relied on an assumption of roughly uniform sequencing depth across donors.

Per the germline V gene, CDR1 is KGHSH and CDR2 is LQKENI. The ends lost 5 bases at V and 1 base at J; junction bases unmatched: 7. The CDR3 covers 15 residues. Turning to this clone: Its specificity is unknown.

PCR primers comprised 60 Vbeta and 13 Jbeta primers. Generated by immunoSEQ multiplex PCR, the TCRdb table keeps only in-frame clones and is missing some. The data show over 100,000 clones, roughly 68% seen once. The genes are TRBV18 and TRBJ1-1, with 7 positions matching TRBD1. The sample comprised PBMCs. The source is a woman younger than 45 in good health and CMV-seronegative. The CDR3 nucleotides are TGTGCCAGCTCAGCCCGACAGGGACCGAACACTGAAGCTTTCTTT. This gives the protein CASSARQGPNTEAFF.